These 14 T cell receptor beta chains came from one sample sequenced in a study of radiotherapy plus CTLA-4 blockade in lung cancer. Sequencing was performed with immunoSEQ multiplex PCR; in TCRdb, only in-frame clones are kept and a portion is missing. The sample has 84,000 or so clones; about 85% are singletons. Sequenced material: peripheral blood, taken from a patient treated with radiotherapy plus ipilimumab. These receptors came from a human donor with non-small cell lung cancer that progressed on radiotherapy plus ipilimumab.

The CDR3 loop reads CASSLEGELFF. CDR3 DNA: TGTGCCAGCAGCTTGGAAGGGGAGCTGTTTTTT. This rearrangement joins TRBV5-6 to TRBJ2-2, with D unclear. V dropped 0 bases and J dropped 8 bases, with 2 bases sitting between them. The CDR3 loop spans 11 amino acids. Germline lookup yields CDR1 SGHDT and CDR2 YYEEEE.

V is TRBV29-1 and J is TRBJ2-7; 9 bases align to TRBD1. Germline V lookup: CDR1 SQVTM, CDR2 ANQGSEA. Germline trimming cut 6 bases from V and 4 bases from J; bases unmatched to any gene: 10. CDR3 length: 14 amino acids. Written as DNA, the CDR3 is TGCAGCGTCGGGGGGACAGGGAGATATTACGAGCAGTACTTC. It yields the protein CSVGGTGRYYEQYF.

The V gene is TRBV4-1, the J gene TRBJ2-7; 10 nucleotides agree with TRBD1. This CDR3 has 14 amino acids. CDR1 and CDR2 from the germline V gene are MGHRA and YSYEKL. Unmatched junction bases numbered 5, after V lost 5 bases and J lost 4 bases. CDR3 in amino acids: CASSAGTGAYEQYF. The CDR3 nucleotides read TGCGCCAGCAGCGCCGGGACAGGGGCGTACGAGCAGTACTTC.

The sample holds a few counts of this clone. The rearrangement uses TRBV18 and TRBJ2-7, with D maybe TRBD1 (6 bases). V gave up 3 bases and J gave up 3 bases, with 9 bases separating them. This CDR3 contains 13 residues. CDR1 KGHSH and CDR2 LQKENI come from the germline V gene. The CDR3 DNA reads as TGTGCCAGCTCACCCCAGGGGAGCTACGAGCAGTACTTC. Translating gives CASSPQGSYEQYF. The variable domain in full, with the rest retrieved from reference TRBV18 and TRBJ2-7, is NAGVMQNPRHLVRRRGQEARLRCSPMKGHSHVYWYRQLPEEGLKFMVYLQKENIIDESGMPKERFSAEFPKEGPSILRIQQVVRGDSAAYFCASSPQGSYEQYFGPGTRLTVT.

This clone was seen only a few times. This chain uses TRBV11-3 with TRBJ2-5, with TRBD2 as a possible D gene (5 bases). Per germline, CDR1 SGHNT and CDR2 YENEEA. The CDR3 loop spans 15 amino acids. The V end lost 1 base, the J end lost 5 bases, and 14 bases lay between the germline ends. The CDR3 nucleotides read TGTGCCAGCAGCTTAGCCGGAGGTACGGGCGAGACCCAGTACTTC. Its translation is CASSLAGGTGETQYF. Complete variable domain (other parts from reference TRBV11-3 and TRBJ2-5): EAGVVQSPRYKIIEKKQPVAFWCNPISGHNTLYWYLQNLGQGPELLIRYENEEAVDDSQLPKDRFSAERLKGVDSTLKIQPAELGDSAVYLCASSLAGGTGETQYFGPGTRLLVL.

This chain uses TRBV27 with TRBJ1-2; 7 bases agree with TRBD1. Trimming removed 5 bases from V and 3 bases from J; junction bases left unmatched: 6. The V gene's germline CDR1 is MNHEY and CDR2 SMNVEV (reference sequence). CDR3 length: 14 amino acids. CDR3 loop: CASSPTGAYYGYTF. CDR3 nucleotides: TGTGCCAGCAGTCCAACAGGGGCCTACTATGGCTACACCTTC.

The V and J genes are TRBV2 and TRBJ2-7; 9 nucleotides match TRBD1. This CDR3 has 15 residues. Losses at the gene ends were 7 bases for V and 9 bases for J; bases not matched to a gene: 16. Per germline, CDR1 SNHLY and CDR2 FYNNEI. The CDR3 here is CASNRRQTGGDLQYF. The CDR3 region has the DNA TGTGCCAGCAACCGACGGCAGACAGGGGGAGATTTGCAGTACTTC.

The chain uses TRBV4-2 and TRBJ2-7; 7 positions agree with TRBD1. The CDR3 runs to 15 residues. Germline values: CDR1 LGHNA, CDR2 YNFKEQ. Trimming cost V 2 bases and J 2 bases; bases outside gene matches: 6. As DNA, the CDR3 is TGTGCCAGCAGCCAACTAGGACAGGTCACCTACGAGCAGTACTTC. Translation gives CASSQLGQVTYEQYF.

CDR3 DNA sequence: TGTGCCAGTGCCATCTGGCAAGGGGGTAATGAAAAACTGTTTTTT. Translation: CASAIWQGGNEKLFF. The J gene is TRBJ1-4, the V gene TRBV19; D is possibly TRBD1 (6 bases). Germline V lookup: CDR1 LNHDA, CDR2 SQIVND (reference sequence). Trimming pared 8 bases from V and 4 bases from J, leaving 17 bases between. The CDR3 length is 15 residues.

This clone was counted a single time. The V call is TRBV7-2, the J call TRBJ1-2; 7 bases agree with TRBD1. Looked up from germline, CDR1 is SGHTA and CDR2 is FQGNSA. V gave up 1 base and J gave up 4 bases; unmatched junction bases: 18. CDR3 length: 19 residues. The CDR3 loop is CASSLVQYPRGQFFYGYTF. In DNA, the CDR3 is TGTGCCAGCAGCTTAGTTCAATACCCGAGGGGACAGTTTTTCTATGGCTACACCTTC.

The rearrangement uses TRBV28 and TRBJ2-1; TRBD1 matches at 9 bases. J lost 4 bases, V lost 6 bases, and 4 bases had no gene match. Looked up from germline, CDR1 is MDHEN and CDR2 is SYDVKM. The CDR3 covers 14 residues. CDR3 nucleotide sequence: TGTGCCAGCAGCCCCGGGACAGGGTACAATGAGCAGTTCTTC. Protein sequence: CASSPGTGYNEQFF.

This clone appeared once. The chain recombines TRBV7-2 with TRBJ2-5; D tentatively reads TRBD1 or TRBD2 (5 bases each). Trimming shortened V by 5 bases and J by 5 bases, and 30 bases separated the two germline ends. CDR3 size: 19 residues. CDR1 and CDR2 from the germline V gene are SGHTA and FQGNSA. The CDR3 spells CASSVRRAGWGSEGETQYF. In nucleotides, the CDR3 is TGTGCCAGCAGCGTTCGAAGGGCAGGGTGGGGAAGTGAGGGTGAGACCCAGTACTTC.

The chain is built from TRBV6-5 and TRBJ2-7; no clear D. With 0 bases removed from V and 0 bases from J, the gap between germline ends came to 3 bases. This CDR3 has 13 residues. CDR1 is MNHEY, CDR2 SVGAGI, per germline. The CDR3 loop is CASSYSDSYEQYF. CDR3 nucleotide sequence: TGTGCCAGCAGTTACTCCGACTCCTACGAGCAGTACTTC.

This clone was detected once. The V and J genes are TRBV18 and TRBJ2-2, with no clear D. CDR3 length: 15 amino acids. V lost 3 bases and J lost 3, with 11 bases in between. Germline CDR1 reads KGHSH; CDR2 reads LQKENI. The CDR3 nucleotides are TGTGCCAGCTCACCGGTCACGTCCTACACCGGGGAGCTGTTTTTT. Amino acid sequence: CASSPVTSYTGELFF.